This T cell receptor beta chain was identified in a study of T cells in Graves' hyperthyroidism and ophthalmopathy. Each 10 ml fresh peripheral blood draw supplied the PBMCs. It was RNA transcripts that yielded the amplified TCR beta CDR3 regions. HTBI primers drove first-round RT-PCR of the TCR CDR3. TCRdb used MiXCR to reprocess the multiplex PCR reads, holding one entry per CDR3 protein. This sample carries some 490,000 distinct CDR3 sequences, about 22% of them seen once, and the ten largest clones take about 49%. This clonotype appeared a few times. What it binds is not known. Study findings and constraints: In blood, most of the thyroid clonotypes expanded above 0.001 were also present. Ophthalmopathy was identified by the model a median around 5.9 months ahead of onset.

The sequence was obtained from an older woman with Graves' ophthalmopathy. The sequenced sample consisted of blood.

CDR3 residues: CASSSYLGLAGSTDTQYF. The CDR3 bases are TGTGCCAGCAGCTCATACCTAGGACTAGCGGGTAGCACAGATACGCAGTATTTT. The rearrangement uses TRBV11-2 and TRBJ2-3; TRBD2 matches at 11 bases. V gave up 4 bases and J gave up 0 bases; unmatched junction bases: 9. Germline loops: CDR1 SGHAT, CDR2 FQNNGV. The CDR3 runs to 18 residues.